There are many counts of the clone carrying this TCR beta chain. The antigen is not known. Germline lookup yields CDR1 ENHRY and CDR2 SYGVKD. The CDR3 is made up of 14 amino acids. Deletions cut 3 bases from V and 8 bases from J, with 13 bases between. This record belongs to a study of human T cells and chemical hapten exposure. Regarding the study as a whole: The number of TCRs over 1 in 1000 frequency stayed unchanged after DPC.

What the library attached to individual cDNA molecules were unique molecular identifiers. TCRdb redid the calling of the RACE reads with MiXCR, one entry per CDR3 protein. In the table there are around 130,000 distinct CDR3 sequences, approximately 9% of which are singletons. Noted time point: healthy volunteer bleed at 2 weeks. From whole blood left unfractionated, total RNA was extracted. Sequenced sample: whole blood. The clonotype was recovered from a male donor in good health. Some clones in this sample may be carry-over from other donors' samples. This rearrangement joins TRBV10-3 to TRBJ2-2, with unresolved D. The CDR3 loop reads CAISDWTVSGELFF. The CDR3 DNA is TGTGCCATCAGTGATTGGACGGTTAGTGGGGAGCTGTTTTTT.